Listed below are T cell receptor beta chains from one sample, sequenced in a study of cytotoxic CD8 clonotypes in ibrutinib-treated CLL. The table came from immunoSEQ multiplex PCR; TCRdb's copy has only in-frame clones and leaves some out. Of over 120,000 clones listed, about 80% are singletons. The material was PBMCs, obtained after 12 months of ibrutinib treatment. These receptors were collected from a human donor with chronic lymphocytic leukemia. The CDR3 runs from the conserved cysteine through the conserved F or W. D genes are given only for firm matches. The size field is filled for only some rows; it gives once, few, many or a size class.

cdr3_aa cdr3_nt v_call clone_size d_call j_call
CASSRASGGAWAEKLFF TGTGCCAGCTCAAGGGCGTCAGGGGGCGCGTGGGCTGAAAAACTGTTTTTT TRBV18 NA TRBD1 TRBJ1-4
CASSAWTSGNYEQYF TGTGCCAGCAGCGCTTGGACTAGCGGGAACTACGAGCAGTACTTC TRBV28 few TRBD2 TRBJ2-7
CASSVDSATDTQYF TGTGCCAGCAGTGTGGACTCAGCCACAGATACGCAGTATTTT TRBV2 NA NA TRBJ2-3
CASSPHDTSTDTQYF TGTGCCAGCAGCCCCCACGATACTAGCACAGATACGCAGTATTTT TRBV13 NA NA TRBJ2-3
CASSVDLVTEQFF TGTGCCAGCAGCGTGGATCTCGTTACGGAGCAGTTCTTC TRBV7-3 NA NA TRBJ2-1
CASSIRVDNSYEQYF TGTGCCAGCAGCATCCGGGTCGATAATTCCTACGAGCAGTACTTC TRBV13 NA NA TRBJ2-7
CASSYWGGASYEQYF TGTGCCAGCAGTTACTGGGGAGGGGCCTCCTACGAGCAGTACTTC TRBV6-5 once TRBD2 TRBJ2-7
CASSISRWPGELFF TGTGCCAGTAGTATATCTAGGTGGCCCGGGGAGCTGTTTTTT TRBV19 NA NA TRBJ2-2
CASSEIRWRETQYF TGTGCCAGCAGTGAAATAAGGTGGCGAGAGACCCAGTACTTC TRBV6-1 NA NA TRBJ2-5
CASSPWTSGLQETQYF TGTGCCAGCAGCCCCTGGACTAGCGGACTCCAAGAGACCCAGTACTTC TRBV14 NA TRBD2 TRBJ2-5
CAWSGGLEETQYF TGTGCCTGGAGTGGGGGGTTAGAAGAGACCCAGTACTTC TRBV30 NA NA TRBJ2-5
CASSFRDGYNEQFF TGCGCCAGCAGCTTCCGGGACGGATACAATGAGCAGTTCTTC TRBV5-1 NA NA TRBJ2-1
CSASPNYGYTF TGCAGTGCTAGTCCCAACTATGGCTACACCTTC TRBV20-1 NA NA TRBJ1-2
CASSQDLAGELFF TGTGCCAGCAGCCAAGATCTTGCCGGGGAGCTGTTTTTT TRBV4-2 NA NA TRBJ2-2
CASSVGPSGAYNEQFF TGTGCCAGCAGCGTAGGCCCCAGTGGCGCCTACAATGAGCAGTTCTTC TRBV9 NA NA TRBJ2-1
CASSQAGTNEKLFF TGTGCCAGCAGCCAAGCGGGAACTAATGAAAAACTGTTTTTT TRBV9 NA NA TRBJ1-4
CASSILDSAYNEQFF TGTGCCAGTAGTATTTTGGACTCGGCCTACAATGAGCAGTTCTTC TRBV19 NA NA TRBJ2-1
CASSLDRATTEAFF TGTGCCAGCAGCTTAGACAGGGCGACCACTGAAGCTTTCTTT TRBV7-2 NA NA TRBJ1-1
CASSHRTGSYEQYF TGCGCCAGCAGCCACAGGACAGGATCCTACGAGCAGTACTTC TRBV4-3 NA TRBD1 TRBJ2-7
CASSQNRAGNEQFF TGCGCCAGCAGCCAGAACAGGGCGGGCAATGAGCAGTTCTTC TRBV4-3 NA NA TRBJ2-1
CASSIGGQGSTYEQYF TGTGCCAGTAGTATAGGGGGACAGGGGTCAACCTACGAGCAGTACTTC TRBV19 NA TRBD1 TRBJ2-7
CASRTDGSGANVLTF TGTGCCAGCAGGACGGACGGCTCTGGGGCCAACGTCCTGACTTTC TRBV5-4 few NA TRBJ2-6
CASSSGLAGDDTGELFF TGTGCCAGCAGCTCGGGACTAGCGGGAGATGACACCGGGGAGCTGTTTTTT TRBV7-9 NA TRBD2 TRBJ2-2
CASSLTTGHTGELFF TGTGCCAGCAGCTTAACCACAGGGCACACCGGGGAGCTGTTTTTT TRBV7-6 NA NA TRBJ2-2
CASSLARGRFDEQYF TGTGCCAGCAGCTTAGCGAGGGGGAGGTTCGACGAGCAGTACTTC TRBV7-2 NA NA TRBJ2-7
CASSRTSDTDTQYF TGTGCCAGTAGCCGGACTAGCGACACAGATACGCAGTATTTT TRBV5-4 NA TRBD2 TRBJ2-3
CAWSIGGGHQETQYF TGTGCCTGGAGTATTGGGGGAGGGCACCAAGAGACCCAGTACTTC TRBV30 NA TRBD2 TRBJ2-5